The 28 T cell receptor beta chains presented below share a single source sample, sequenced in a study of T cell responses to AZD1222 COVID-19 vaccine. Repertoires were generated with immunoSEQ multiplex PCR, while TCRdb's copy carries only in-frame clones and drops some. The table has approximately 160,000 clones, approximately 88% seen once; the top ten hold 3% to 4%. This sample comprised peripheral blood, obtained on day 0 of MenACWY control vaccination. The receptors stem from an adult in good health.

CDR3 amino acids: CASSYSTGVETEAFF. CDR3 coding DNA: TGTGCCAGCAGTTACTCTACAGGGGTGGAAACTGAAGCTTTCTTT. J is TRBJ1-1 and V is TRBV6-5, with 7 bases that match TRBD1. The CDR3 is 15 residues long. Germline assignment: CDR1 MNHEY and CDR2 SVGAGI. Trimming at V came to 0 bases and at J to 5 bases, leaving 6 bases not matched to a gene.

The chain couples TRBV3-1 (or the pseudogene TRBV3-2) to TRBJ1-2, with 7 nucleotides matching TRBD1. V gave up 3 bases and J gave up 6 bases; unmatched junction bases: 10. The CDR3 is 15 residues long. Germline CDR1 is LGHDT and CDR2 is YNNKEL (reference sequence). In nucleotides, the CDR3 is TGTGCCAGCAGCCATCCCCAAACAGGGGCTAATGGCTACACCTTC. This encodes CASSHPQTGANGYTF.

DNA of the CDR3: TGTGCCAGCACCGAGACCGGGGGGCGTCTGGAGACCCAGTACTTC. Its protein product is CASTETGGRLETQYF. The chain combines TRBV7-2 with TRBJ2-5; D might be TRBD2 (7 bases). The CDR3 consists of 15 residues. Germline lookup yields CDR1 SGHTA and CDR2 FQGNSA. The V gene lost 7 bases and the J gene lost 5 bases, with 20 bases spanning the gap.

CDR3 nucleotides: TGTGCCACCAGTGCCTTTGGACGGGACAGAGCTAGCACAGATACGCAGTATTTT. It is translated as CATSAFGRDRASTDTQYF. The gene calls are TRBV24-1 and TRBJ2-3; 7 nucleotides align to TRBD1. Germline V gene sequence: CDR1 KGHDR, CDR2 SFDVKD. Trimming took 5 bases from V and 0 from J; bases not matched to a gene: 13. The CDR3 contains 18 residues.

The gene calls are TRBV7-9 and TRBJ1-2; D is uncertain. Germline CDR1 is SEHNR and CDR2 is FQNEAQ (reference sequence). V lost 5 bases, J lost 3 bases, and 7 bases lay in between. The CDR3 totals 12 residues. The CDR3 here is CASSNSDYGYTF. The DNA of the CDR3 is TGTGCCAGCAGCAATTCAGACTATGGCTACACCTTC.

This clone appeared a single time. The chain carries TRBV11-2 and TRBJ2-7; D remains unclear. The V and J ends lost 0 bases and 1 base respectively, with 10 bases between them. Per the germline V gene, CDR1 is SGHAT and CDR2 is FQNNGV. This CDR3 is built from 15 residues. The CDR3 DNA is TGTGCCAGCAGCTTAGATCACGGACCGTCCTACGAGCAGTACTTC. Protein: CASSLDHGPSYEQYF.

V gene TRBV19 combines with J gene TRBJ2-2, with D perhaps TRBD1 (5 bases). The V end was cut by 5 bases, the J end by 4 bases, with 23 bases between. In germline, CDR1 is LNHDA, CDR2 SQIVND (reference sequence). The CDR3 extends over 18 amino acids. The DNA of the CDR3 is TGTGCCAGTAGTGCCGGATACTCAGGGATGGTAGGCACCGGGGAGCTGTTTTTT. It is translated as CASSAGYSGMVGTGELFF.

V is TRBV15 and J is TRBJ2-7, with 11 bases identical to TRBD1. The CDR3 has 15 amino acids. V was clipped by 1 base and J by 3 bases; unmatched bases: 2. In germline, CDR1 is LNHNV, CDR2 YYDKDF (reference sequence). The CDR3 region has the DNA TGTGCCACCAGCAGAGGGACAGGGGGCTTCTACGAGCAGTACTTC. It is translated as CATSRGTGGFYEQYF.

The chain uses TRBV5-1 and TRBJ1-5; weak D call: TRBD1 (5 bases). Between the trimmed V and J ends, which lost 0 bases and 6 bases, there was a span of 13 bases. CDR3 length: 15 residues. In germline, CDR1 is SGHRS, CDR2 YFSETQ. This chain's CDR3 is CASSLAGQGGQPQHF. DNA for the CDR3: TGCGCCAGCAGCTTGGCCGGGCAGGGAGGTCAGCCCCAGCATTTT.

In this sample, this clone turned up a few times. CDR3 nucleotide sequence: TGTGCCAGCAGCTTCGGGGGAGGGGGCACTGAAGCTTTCTTT. Protein: CASSFGGGGTEAFF. The rearrangement links TRBV11-2 to TRBJ1-1; possible D gene TRBD1, 6 bases. Looked up from germline, CDR1 is SGHAT and CDR2 is FQNNGV. V shed 3 bases and J shed 4 bases, with 12 bases lying between them. The CDR3 is 14 residues long.

The chain is built from TRBV28 and TRBJ1-1; the match to TRBD1 covers 7 bases. The CDR3 sequence is 14 residues long. V gave up 5 bases and J gave up 4 bases; unmatched junction bases: 7. Germline CDR1 is MDHEN and CDR2 is SYDVKM. CDR3 protein: CASSNTGESTEAFF. DNA of the CDR3: TGTGCCAGCAGTAATACAGGGGAGTCCACTGAAGCTTTCTTT.

This clone occurred a few times. The gene calls are TRBV7-2 and TRBJ2-5; the match to TRBD1 covers 10 bases. Looked up from germline, CDR1 is SGHTA and CDR2 is FQGNSA. The CDR3 is made up of 16 amino acids. The junction had 8 bases not matched to a gene; V was cut back by 0 bases and J by 7 bases. This CDR3 is CASSLARTGGVVTQYF. The DNA of the CDR3 is TGTGCCAGCAGCTTAGCGCGGACAGGGGGAGTGGTGACCCAGTACTTC.

In this sample, this clone turned up a few times. The chain is built from TRBV5-6 and TRBJ1-2, with a possible D match to TRBD1 (5 bases). Trimming took off 4 bases at V and 8 bases at J, with 27 bases between the two ends. Germline V gene data show CDR1 as SGHDT and CDR2 as YYEEEE. This CDR3 spans 17 amino acids. This CDR3 is CASSNLRAGRIHGGYTF. The DNA of the CDR3 is TGTGCCAGCAGCAACCTCCGGGCAGGGAGGATCCATGGGGGCTACACCTTC.

The chain links TRBV9 to TRBJ1-5; D not resolved. This CDR3 is 13 amino acids long. With 7 bases removed from V and 7 bases from J, the gap between germline ends came to 15 bases. Germline loops: CDR1 SGDLS, CDR2 YYNGEE. CDR3 protein: CASSDRGEQPQHF. In DNA, the CDR3 is TGTGCCAGCTCCGACCGGGGTGAGCAGCCCCAGCATTTT. Looking up the rest from reference TRBV9 and TRBJ1-5 gives the full variable domain: DSGVTQTPKHLITATGQRVTLRCSPRSGDLSVYWYQQSLDQGLQFLIQYYNGEERAKGNILERFSAQQFPDLHSELNLSSLELGDSALYFCASSDRGEQPQHFGDGTRLSIL.

The chain combines TRBV28 with TRBJ2-3; no clear D gene. Germline V gives CDR1 MDHEN, CDR2 SYDVKM. The CDR3 runs to 12 residues. Trimming stripped 4 bases from V and 5 bases from J, with 7 bases between. The CDR3 spells CASSSRLDTQYF. The CDR3 bases are TGTGCCAGCAGTTCCCGTTTAGATACGCAGTATTTT.

This clone is a singleton in its sample. The rearrangement uses TRBV12-3 or TRBV12-4 and TRBJ2-7, with TRBD1 identical over 8 bases. The V segment lost 6 bases and the J segment 6 bases; nucleotides outside the gene matches: 7. The CDR3 runs to 13 residues. The CDR3 region has the DNA TGTGCCAGCAGGGACAGGGCCATTGTCGAGCAGTACTTC. Its protein is CASRDRAIVEQYF.

The V call is TRBV28, the J call TRBJ2-3; D might be TRBD1 or TRBD2, each matching 5 bases. The CDR3 covers 13 residues. Germline lookup yields CDR1 MDHEN and CDR2 SYDVKM. The ends were cut back, 8 bases at V and 1 base at J, with 10 bases in the middle. CDR3 sequence reads: CASLGTGTDTQYF. The CDR3 DNA is TGTGCCAGCCTTGGGACCGGCACAGATACGCAGTATTTT.

The chain uses TRBV6-5 and TRBJ1-1; a possible D gene is TRBD1 (5 bases). Germline V lookup: CDR1 MNHEY, CDR2 SVGAGI. Trimming shortened V by 0 bases and J by 3 bases, and 11 bases separated the two germline ends. The CDR3 extends over 15 amino acids. CDR3 DNA sequence: TGTGCCAGCAGTTACTCGGGGGTTTCGGACACTGAAGCTTTCTTT. This codes for CASSYSGVSDTEAFF.

J is TRBJ1-2 and V is TRBV7-9; D is possibly TRBD1 (5 bases). The CDR3 length is 15 residues. Germline values: CDR1 SEHNR, CDR2 FQNEAQ (reference sequence). V was pared by 2 bases and J by 4 bases, with 14 bases between. CDR3 DNA sequence: TGTGCCAGCAGCTTAATTTTGGGGGGAACCTATGGCTACACCTTC. The encoded protein is CASSLILGGTYGYTF.

The chain employs TRBV3-1 (or the pseudogene TRBV3-2) and TRBJ1-2; D is uncertain. The ends were cut back, 0 bases at V and 8 bases at J, with 7 bases in the middle. Germline-derived CDR1 and CDR2 are LGHDT and YNNKEL (reference sequence). The CDR3 extends over 12 amino acids. CDR3 amino acids: CASSQDWRGYTF. The CDR3 nucleotides are TGTGCCAGCAGCCAAGATTGGAGGGGCTACACCTTC.

The chain combines TRBV5-1 with TRBJ2-3, with 8 bases identical to TRBD2. V shed 0 bases and J 1 base; nucleotides not matched to a gene: 7. In germline, CDR1 is SGHRS, CDR2 YFSETQ. This CDR3 is 17 amino acids long. The CDR3 DNA reads TGCGCCAGCAGCTTGGCTATAGCGGGGTGGGGCACAGATACGCAGTATTTT. This translates into CASSLAIAGWGTDTQYF.

The genes are TRBV30 and TRBJ2-7; D possibly corresponds to TRBD2 (5 bases). The CDR3 totals 12 residues. V was shortened by 1 base and J by 9 bases, with 13 bases between the two germline ends. Germline assignment: CDR1 GTSNPN and CDR2 SVGIG (reference sequence). The CDR3 sequence is CAWSGPQEVQYF. The CDR3 coding sequence is TGTGCCTGGAGTGGTCCCCAGGAGGTGCAGTACTTC.

This sequence joins TRBV27 and TRBJ2-7, with 8 bases lining up with TRBD2. Germline CDR1 reads MNHEY; CDR2 reads SMNVEV (reference sequence). The CDR3 has 13 amino acids. After removal of 6 bases from V and 3 bases from J, the junction contained 4 bases not matched to a gene. The CDR3 DNA sequence: TGTGCCAGCAGGTCCGGGACTAGCTACGAGCAGTACTTC. As protein: CASRSGTSYEQYF.

This clone showed up just once. The chain is built from TRBV5-4 and TRBJ2-2, with 7 bases aligning to TRBD1. The CDR3 extends over 16 amino acids. Trimming removed 0 bases from V and 5 bases from J; junction bases left unmatched: 7. Per the germline V gene, CDR1 is SGHNT and CDR2 is YYREEE (reference sequence). CDR3 region: CASSLVGGRRTGELFF. The CDR3 region has the DNA TGTGCCAGCAGCTTGGTAGGGGGCAGGAGGACCGGGGAGCTGTTTTTT.

V is TRBV6-5 and J is TRBJ1-2; perhaps TRBD1 as D (6 bases). Germline CDR1 MNHEY, CDR2 SVGAGI. The germline V and J ends were trimmed by 6 bases and 8 bases, with 22 bases remaining between them. The CDR3 runs 15 residues. The CDR3 loop is CASSRGTGLVVGYTF. The CDR3 DNA sequence: TGTGCCAGCAGCAGGGGAACAGGTTTGGTAGTAGGCTACACCTTC.

This chain uses TRBV10-3 with TRBJ1-1; TRBD1 is a possible D gene (6 bases). V was trimmed by 5 bases and J by 0 bases, leaving 10 bases between them. CDR1 and CDR2 from the germline V gene are ENHRY and SYGVKD. This CDR3 is built from 14 residues. The CDR3 nucleotides are TGTGCCATCAGTTCAGGGGTTCTGAACACTGAAGCTTTCTTT. Translation: CAISSGVLNTEAFF.

The chain is built from TRBV30 and TRBJ1-2; no clear D. This CDR3 spans 15 amino acids. CDR1 and CDR2 from the germline V gene are GTSNPN and SVGIG (reference sequence). Trimming left V 3 bases short and J 3 bases short, with 17 bases between. The CDR3 here is CAWSPDGQPYYGYTF. CDR3 coding DNA: TGTGCCTGGAGCCCTGACGGGCAGCCCTACTATGGCTACACCTTC.

The chain links TRBV5-4 to TRBJ1-4; 7 bases line up with TRBD1. CDR3 length equals 16 residues. After removal of 4 bases from V and 4 bases from J, the junction contained 10 bases not matched to a gene. Germline-derived CDR1 and CDR2 are SGHNT and YYREEE (reference sequence). The CDR3 sequence is CASSEQGWGDNEKLFF. The CDR3 bases are TGTGCCAGCAGCGAACAGGGGTGGGGAGATAATGAAAAACTGTTTTTT.